This TCR beta chain originates from a study of blood T cell repertoires in COVID-19. Whole-study context: The origin of the acute and convalescent COVID-19 samples was the United States, Italy and Spain. The cDNA or gDNA used as material had been derived from T cells, B-cell-depleted T cells, or PBMCs.

Original processing notes: Estimation of nucleated cell counts relied on the amplification of reference gene primers. Method: immunoSEQ multiplex PCR; TCRdb's copy keeps in-frame clones and lacks some. That table gives V, J and clone size, and the DNA gave D and trimming. This table has roughly 100,000 clones, roughly 90% appearing once. With 2 bases clipped from V and 7 bases from J, the junction kept 6 bases outside the gene matches. The CDR3 runs to 16 residues. Germline assignment: CDR1 SGHNT and CDR2 YENEEA. Sequencing input: peripheral blood. This sequence originates from a woman older than 75 in a cohort sampled during active COVID-19. This chain uses TRBV11-3 with TRBJ2-1; 12 bases align to TRBD1. This chain's CDR3 is CASSLMGDRGLNEQFF. CDR3 sequence (DNA): TGTGCCAGCAGCTTAATGGGGGACAGGGGGCTTAATGAGCAGTTCTTC.